These T cell receptor beta chains were read from a single sample in a study of cytomegalovirus exposure and HLA in healthy donors. Only in-frame clones appear in the TCRdb table, and some are missing; sequencing was by immunoSEQ multiplex PCR. The sample yields over 150,000 clones, 85% to 90% seen once. Sample: PBMCs. The receptor set was obtained from a human donor in good health. The CDR3 runs from the conserved cysteine through the conserved F or W. D genes are given only for firm matches. Not all rows give a size; the values are once, few, many and, for expanded clones, a class.

size | J | D | V | DNA | CDR3
- | TRBJ2-7 | TRBD1 | TRBV7-2 | TGTGCCAGCAGCAACGGACAGGTTAATACCTACGAGCAGTACTTC | CASSNGQVNTYEQYF
- | TRBJ2-5 | - | TRBV29-1 | TGCAGCCGCAGTTCGAGGCTCCAAGAGACCCAGTACTTC | CSRSSRLQETQYF
few | TRBJ1-5 | TRBD1 | TRBV6-5 | TGTGCCAGCAGTCCGGACAGGGACAATCAGCCCCAGCATTTT | CASSPDRDNQPQHF
few | TRBJ1-1 | - | TRBV28 | TGTGCCAGCAAAACAGGGCAAATGAACACTGAAGCTTTCTTT | CASKTGQMNTEAFF
- | TRBJ2-2 | TRBD2 | TRBV5-1 | TGCGCCAGCAGCTCTAGACTAGCGGGGGGAAACGCCGGGGAGCTGTTTTTT | CASSSRLAGGNAGELFF
- | TRBJ2-5 | - | TRBV28 | TGTGCCAGCAGTTTATCGGGGAATGGCCAAGAGACCCAGTACTTC | CASSLSGNGQETQYF
- | TRBJ2-7 | - | TRBV2 | TGTGCCAGCAGTGCAGCGTACTCCTACGAGCAGTACTTC | CASSAAYSYEQYF
- | TRBJ2-7 | TRBD2 | TRBV5-4 | TGTGCCAGCAGGCGGGAGTTCGACTACGAGCAGTACTTC | CASRREFDYEQYF
- | TRBJ2-1 | - | TRBV28 | TGTGCCAGCACTCCTCAGGGTTCCTACAATGAGCAGTTCTTC | CASTPQGSYNEQFF
- | TRBJ1-6 | - | TRBV14 | TGTGCCAGCAGCCAAGTTTCAGGGAATCGTTATTCACCCCTCCACTTT | CASSQVSGNRYSPLHF
- | TRBJ1-4 | - | TRBV5-4 | TGTGCCAGCAGCTACGGCGGGCGGGCTAATGAAAAACTGTTTTTT | CASSYGGRANEKLFF
- | TRBJ1-2 | TRBD1 | TRBV27 | TGTGCCAGCAGTCCCGGGACAGGGTATGGCTACACCTTC | CASSPGTGYGYTF
once | TRBJ1-1 | - | TRBV11-2 | TGTGCCAGCAGCCCACACCCAGGGGCTGAAGCTTTCTTT | CASSPHPGAEAFF
- | TRBJ1-4 | TRBD1 | TRBV28 | TGTGCCAGCAGTTTTAGGGACAGATCACGTTTTTTT | CASSFRDRSRFF
many | TRBJ1-1 | TRBD1 | TRBV18 | TGTGCCAGCTCACCCCGAGGACAGGGGGGGGACACTGAAGCTTTCTTT | CASSPRGQGGDTEAFF
- | TRBJ1-1 | TRBD1 | TRBV6-5 | TGTGCCAGCAGCAGGACAGGGCCCAACACTGAAGCTTTCTTT | CASSRTGPNTEAFF
- | TRBJ2-7 | TRBD2 | TRBV7-2 | TGTGCCAGCAGCCTTCGGACTAGCGCGGGTTACGAGCAGTACTTC | CASSLRTSAGYEQYF
- | TRBJ1-4 | TRBD1 | TRBV2 | TGTGCCAGCAGGTCGGGGACAGGGGGAGAAAAACTGTTTTTT | CASRSGTGGEKLFF
once | TRBJ1-1 | TRBD1 | TRBV5-4 | TGTGCCAGCAGTCCTAGCAGACAGGGGGGCACTGAAGCTTTCTTT | CASSPSRQGGTEAFF